This TCR beta chain comes out of a study of breast tumors, draining lymph nodes, adjacent tissues. Samples came from axillary lymph nodes draining the breast cancer. A note on this clonotype: No antigen is known for it. It is likely a read error, because the conserved phenylalanine at the end of the CDR3 is missing.

MiXCR, applied by TCRdb to the multiplex PCR reads, yields one record per CDR3 protein. In the table there are 150,000 to 200,000 distinct CDR3 sequences, roughly 30% of which are singletons. Study-level findings and limits: Luminal-like breast cancer showed significantly greater tumor-nontumor repertoire similarity than basal-like breast cancer did. The data were judged consistent with most tumor T cells coming from lymph node and expanding in tumor. Tumor repertoires ranked between lymph nodes and nontumor tissue in diversity, with V and J gene preferences. Data only fit, rather than demonstrated, lymph node origin of most tumor T cells.

Trimming took 6 bases from V and 5 from J, leaving 17 bases between them. There are 15 residues in the CDR3. In germline, CDR1 is LNHDA, CDR2 SQIVND (reference sequence). The receptor comes from a female donor with breast cancer. Some clones in this sample may be carry-over from other donors' samples. Sequencing input: axillary lymph node tissue. This chain uses TRBV19 with TRBJ1-5; D is possibly TRBD1 (6 bases). The DNA for the CDR3 is TGTGCCAGTAGCCTCGCAGGGGCCGGGCATCAGCCCCAGCATTAT. It is translated as CASSLAGAGHQPQHY.